This record looks at one T cell receptor (beta chain) sequence and its context. The record originates from a study of T cells in Graves' hyperthyroidism and ophthalmopathy. Whole-study context: Once the initial diagnosis was made, peripheral blood was obtained before any treatment.

Amplification yielded TCR beta CDR3 regions, with RNA transcripts as the source. During a first-round RT-PCR of the TCR CDR3, the HTBI primer set was used. TCRdb passed the multiplex PCR reads through MiXCR, listing each CDR3 protein once. The sample contains 500,000 to 550,000 distinct CDR3 sequences, 15% to 20% of which appear only once. V was cut by 0 bases and J by 9 bases, with 16 bases left in between. This CDR3 has 16 amino acids. CDR1 is SGDLS and CDR2 is YYNGEE in the germline V gene. The chain couples TRBV9 to TRBJ1-6; D is perhaps TRBD1 (6 bases). The sequencing input was blood. This TCR was recovered from a man in his forties with Graves' ophthalmopathy. The DNA of the CDR3 is TGTGCCAGCAGCGTAGGCGGGGCGGGAGGGGGTTCACCCCTCCACTTT. This sequence encodes CASSVGGAGGGSPLHF. The full variable domain, in which reference TRBV9 and TRBJ1-6 provide the parts outside the CDR3, is DSGVTQTPKHLITATGQRVTLRCSPRSGDLSVYWYQQSLDQGLQFLIQYYNGEERAKGNILERFSAQQFPDLHSELNLSSLELGDSALYFCASSVGGAGGGSPLHFGNGTRLTVT.